The entry below describes one TCR beta chain. Trimming took 7 bases from V and 6 from J, leaving 21 bases between them. The germline CDR1 and CDR2 sequences are MNHEY and SVGAGI. The CDR3 runs 15 residues. Whether given at about 4 or about 12 weeks, second doses were pooled. The data derive from a study of T cell responses to AZD1222 COVID-19 vaccine. Clones were read by immunoSEQ multiplex PCR, and TCRdb kept only the in-frame ones, dropping some. The sample carries 69,000 or so clones, roughly nine tenths recorded once. The rearrangement joins TRBV6-5 to TRBJ1-2, with TRBD1 as a possible D gene (6 bases). The sequence came from an adult who received the AZD1222 COVID-19 vaccine. The sequences come from peripheral blood, collected 28 days after the second AZD1222 dose. Here the CDR3 DNA reads TGTGCCAGCACCTCTCGGGCAGGGGAAAGGAATGGCTACACCTTC. This sequence encodes CASTSRAGERNGYTF.